This T cell receptor beta chain was retrieved from a study of blood T cell repertoires in COVID-19. Across the study: The samples span acute and convalescent COVID-19 from the United States, Italy and Spain. PBMCs, B-cell-depleted T cells, or T cells provided the cDNA or gDNA that made up the material.

This clone was counted only a few times. Trimming took 6 bases from V and 0 from J, leaving 12 bases between them. This CDR3 region has 14 residues. Germline lookup yields CDR1 MNHEY and CDR2 SVGEGT. Original processing methods: The assay estimated nucleated cells by amplifying reference gene primers. TCRdb's copy holds only in-frame clones and misses some; the assay was immunoSEQ multiplex PCR. From that table come the V and J calls and clone size; the DNA was used to work out D and trimming. The table has about 240,000 clones, around nine tenths seen once; the top ten hold under 9%. The rearrangement joins TRBV6-2 or TRBV6-3 to TRBJ2-7, with D maybe TRBD1 (5 bases). The TCR sequence derives from a woman between 65 and 79 years old with active or convalescent COVID-19. The sequenced sample was peripheral blood. The CDR3 DNA reads as TGTGCCAGCAGCTTGGACACCCGCTCCTACGAGCAGTACTTC. Its translation: CASSLDTRSYEQYF.